The present TCR beta chain was sequenced within a study of T cell responses to AZD1222 COVID-19 vaccine. CDR3 size: 17 residues. V lost 1 base to trimming and J lost 5 bases; unmatched junction nucleotides: 9. Germline CDR1 and CDR2: SGHKS and YYEKEE (reference sequence). The repertoire was sequenced with immunoSEQ multiplex PCR; TCRdb's copy has only in-frame clones and lacks some. Among approximately 74,000 clones listed, roughly 80% were seen once. The J gene is TRBJ2-5, the V gene TRBV5-5; TRBD2 matches at 12 bases. Here the sequenced sample was peripheral blood, taken on day 0 of AZD1222 vaccination. The source is an adult in good health. CDR3 nucleotides: TGTGCCAGCAGCTTGTGGTCTAGCGGGGGGGCCTTGGAGACCCAGTACTTC. As protein: CASSLWSSGGALETQYF.